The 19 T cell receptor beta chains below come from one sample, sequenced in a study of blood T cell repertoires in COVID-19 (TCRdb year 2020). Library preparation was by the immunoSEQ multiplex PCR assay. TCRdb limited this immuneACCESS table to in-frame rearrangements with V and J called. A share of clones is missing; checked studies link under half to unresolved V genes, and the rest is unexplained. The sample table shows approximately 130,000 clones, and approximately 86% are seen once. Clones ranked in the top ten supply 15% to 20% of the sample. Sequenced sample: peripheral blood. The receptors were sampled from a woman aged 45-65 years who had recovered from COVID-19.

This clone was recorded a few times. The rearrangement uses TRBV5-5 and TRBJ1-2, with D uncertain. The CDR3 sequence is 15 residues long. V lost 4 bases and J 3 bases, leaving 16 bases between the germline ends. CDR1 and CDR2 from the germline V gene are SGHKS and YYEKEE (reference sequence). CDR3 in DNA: TGTGCCAGCAGCCCGAGGAACGTCGGCTACTATGGCTACACCTTC. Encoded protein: CASSPRNVGYYGYTF.

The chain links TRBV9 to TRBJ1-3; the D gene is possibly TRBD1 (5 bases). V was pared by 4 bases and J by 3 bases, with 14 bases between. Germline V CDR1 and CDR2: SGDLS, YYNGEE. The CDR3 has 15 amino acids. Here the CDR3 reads CASSLSGGGGNTIYF. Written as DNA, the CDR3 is TGTGCCAGCAGCCTATCCGGCGGGGGTGGAAACACCATATATTTT.

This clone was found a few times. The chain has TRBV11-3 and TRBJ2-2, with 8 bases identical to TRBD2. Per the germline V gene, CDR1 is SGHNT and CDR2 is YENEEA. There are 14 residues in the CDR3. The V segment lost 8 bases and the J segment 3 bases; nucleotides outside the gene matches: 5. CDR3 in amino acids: CASGREGDTGELFF. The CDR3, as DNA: TGTGCCAGCGGCCGGGAGGGGGACACCGGGGAGCTGTTTTTT.

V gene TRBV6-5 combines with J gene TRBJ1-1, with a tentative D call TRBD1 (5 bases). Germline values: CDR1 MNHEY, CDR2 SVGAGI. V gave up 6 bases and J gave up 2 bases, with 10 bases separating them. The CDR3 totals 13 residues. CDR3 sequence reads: CASRQGPNTEAFF. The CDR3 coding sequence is TGTGCCAGCAGGCAGGGCCCTAACACTGAAGCTTTCTTT.

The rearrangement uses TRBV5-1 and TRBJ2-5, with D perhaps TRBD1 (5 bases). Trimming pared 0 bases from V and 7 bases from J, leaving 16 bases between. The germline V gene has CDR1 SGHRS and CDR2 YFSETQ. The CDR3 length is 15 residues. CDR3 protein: CASSLAGGAEGTQYF. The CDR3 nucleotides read TGCGCCAGCAGCTTGGCCGGTGGGGCGGAAGGGACCCAGTACTTC.

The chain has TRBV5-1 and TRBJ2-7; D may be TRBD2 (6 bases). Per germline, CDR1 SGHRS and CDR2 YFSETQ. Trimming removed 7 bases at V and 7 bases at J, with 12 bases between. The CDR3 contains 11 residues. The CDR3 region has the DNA TGCGCCAGCGGGCCTCGGGAGGAGCAGTACTTC. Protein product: CASGPREEQYF.

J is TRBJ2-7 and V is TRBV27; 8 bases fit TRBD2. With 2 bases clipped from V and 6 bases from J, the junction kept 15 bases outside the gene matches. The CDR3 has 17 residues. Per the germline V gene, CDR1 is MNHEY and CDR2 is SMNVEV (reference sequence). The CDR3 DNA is TGTGCCAGCAGTTTAAGCCCCCCGGCGGGGGGCCTTGGCGAGCAGTACTTC. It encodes CASSLSPPAGGLGEQYF.

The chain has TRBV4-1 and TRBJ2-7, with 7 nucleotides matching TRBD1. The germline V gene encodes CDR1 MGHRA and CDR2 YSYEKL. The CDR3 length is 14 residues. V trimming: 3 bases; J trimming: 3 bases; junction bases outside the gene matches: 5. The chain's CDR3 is CASSHPGQRYEQYF. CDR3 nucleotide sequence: TGCGCCAGCAGCCACCCGGGACAGCGCTACGAGCAGTACTTC.

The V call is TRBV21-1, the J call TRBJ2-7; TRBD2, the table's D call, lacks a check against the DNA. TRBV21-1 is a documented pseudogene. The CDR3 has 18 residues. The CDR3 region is CASTVRREHRDPPYEQYF. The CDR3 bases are TGTGCCAGCACCGTCAGGCGGGAGCATCGGGACCCGCCCTACGAGCAGTACTTC.

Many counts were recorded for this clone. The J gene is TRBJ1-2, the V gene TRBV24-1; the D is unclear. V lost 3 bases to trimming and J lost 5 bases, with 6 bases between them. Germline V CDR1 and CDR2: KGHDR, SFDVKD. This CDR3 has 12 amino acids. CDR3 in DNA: TGTGCCACCAGTGATGGCAGGTATGGCTACACCTTC. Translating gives CATSDGRYGYTF.

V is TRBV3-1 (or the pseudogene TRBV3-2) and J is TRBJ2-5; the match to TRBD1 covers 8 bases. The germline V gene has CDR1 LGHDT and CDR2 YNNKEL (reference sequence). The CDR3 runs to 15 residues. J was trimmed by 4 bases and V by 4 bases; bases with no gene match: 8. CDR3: CASSLYRTGSETQYF. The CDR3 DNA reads TGTGCCAGCAGCCTCTACCGGACAGGGTCAGAGACCCAGTACTTC.

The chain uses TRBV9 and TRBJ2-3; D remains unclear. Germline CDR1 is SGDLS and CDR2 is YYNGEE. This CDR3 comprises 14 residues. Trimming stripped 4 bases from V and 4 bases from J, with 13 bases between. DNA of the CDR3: TGTGCCAGCAGCCGAATAACGGGTCCAGATACGCAGTATTTT. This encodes CASSRITGPDTQYF.

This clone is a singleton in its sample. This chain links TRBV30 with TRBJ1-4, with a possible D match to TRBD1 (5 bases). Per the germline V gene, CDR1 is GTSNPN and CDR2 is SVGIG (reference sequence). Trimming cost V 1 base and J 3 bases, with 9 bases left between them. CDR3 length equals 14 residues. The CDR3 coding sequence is TGTGCCTGGAGTGGGGGGGTGGCTAATGAAAAACTGTTTTTT. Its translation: CAWSGGVANEKLFF.

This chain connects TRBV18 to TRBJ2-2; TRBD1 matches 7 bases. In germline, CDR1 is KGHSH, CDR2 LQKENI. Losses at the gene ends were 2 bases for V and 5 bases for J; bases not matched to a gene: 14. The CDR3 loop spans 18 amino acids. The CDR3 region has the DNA TGTGCCAGCTCACCAAATACATTACAGGGGAGCTATACCGGGGAGCTGTTTTTT. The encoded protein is CASSPNTLQGSYTGELFF.

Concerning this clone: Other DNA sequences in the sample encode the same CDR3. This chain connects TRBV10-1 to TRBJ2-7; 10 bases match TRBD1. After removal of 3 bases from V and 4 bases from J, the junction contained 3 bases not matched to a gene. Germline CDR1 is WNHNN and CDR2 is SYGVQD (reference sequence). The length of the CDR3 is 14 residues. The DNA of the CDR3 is TGCGCCAGCAGTGAAGGGACAGGGGAGTACGAGCAGTACTTC. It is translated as CASSEGTGEYEQYF.

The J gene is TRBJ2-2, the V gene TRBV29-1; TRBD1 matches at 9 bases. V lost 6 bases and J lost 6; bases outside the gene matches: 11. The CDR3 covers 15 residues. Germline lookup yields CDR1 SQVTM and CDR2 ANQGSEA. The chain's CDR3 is CSVRQGQGWSGELFF. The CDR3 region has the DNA TGCAGCGTCCGACAGGGACAGGGTTGGTCCGGGGAGCTGTTTTTT.

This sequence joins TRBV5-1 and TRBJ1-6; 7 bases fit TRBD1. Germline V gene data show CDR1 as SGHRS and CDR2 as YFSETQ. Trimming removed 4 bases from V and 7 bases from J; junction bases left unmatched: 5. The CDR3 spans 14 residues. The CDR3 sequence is CASSKGQKNSPLHF. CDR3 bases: TGCGCCAGCAGCAAGGGACAGAAAAATTCACCCCTCCACTTT.

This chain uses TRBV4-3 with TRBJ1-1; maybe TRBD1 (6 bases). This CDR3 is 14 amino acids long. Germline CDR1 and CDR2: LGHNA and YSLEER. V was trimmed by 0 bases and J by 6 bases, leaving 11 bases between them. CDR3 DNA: TGCGCCAGCAGCCAAGATAGACAGGACGCTGAAGCTTTCTTT. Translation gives CASSQDRQDAEAFF.

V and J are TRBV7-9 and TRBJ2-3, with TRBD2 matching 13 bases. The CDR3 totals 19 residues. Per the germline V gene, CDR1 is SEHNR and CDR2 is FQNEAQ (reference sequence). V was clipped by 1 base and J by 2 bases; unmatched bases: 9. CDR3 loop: CASSLVGLAGFPTTDTQYF. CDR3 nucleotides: TGTGCCAGCAGCTTAGTGGGACTAGCGGGATTTCCCACCACAGATACGCAGTATTTT.